This T cell receptor beta chain was documented in a study of tumor and adjacent non-tumor tissue in lung cancer (dated by TCRdb to the late 2010s). Study-level background: By cancer type, the cohort comprised eleven to twelve adenocarcinoma patients, a couple of squamous cell carcinoma patients and 1 small cell lung cancer patient. Using bulk TCRbeta repertoires from approximately 15 lung cancer patients, the study set lung tumor tissue side by side with matched distant non-tumor lung tissue. TCRbeta CDR3 sequencing was performed on 25 to 30 paired specimens, with one tumor sample and one normal lung sample collected per patient. In total, sequencing yielded 95 million to 150 million productive TCRbeta reads, which works out to an average of about 4.17 million reads per sample. Ages among the 15 or so patients ranged from about 31 to 76 years, there were about ten men and 5 women, and disease was at TNM stage I to III.

RNA was isolated from bulk unsorted tissue, and RNA quality was assessed with a NanoDrop ND-1000 and an Agilent 2100. The normal lung samples consisted of distant non-tumor tissue collected more than 3 cm from the tumor edge. All donors had newly diagnosed lung cancer, had not received prior chemotherapy, and were admitted for thoracic surgery in China between August and November 2014. Anyone who had undergone radiotherapy or chemotherapy before, or who had another cancer at the same time, was left out of the study. Surgical tissue pieces of roughly 1-2.2 cm3 were preserved in RNAlater solution and were kept at -80 degrees C until use. The germline V gene encodes CDR1 MNHEY and CDR2 SVGAGI. V is reduced by 2 bases and J by 0 bases, leaving a spacing of 10 bases between them. The CDR3 goes from the cysteine to the phenylalanine over 16 residues. This entry keeps only the CDR3 DNA: 48 bases, framed from base 1.

This clonotype was seen a handful of times. Its antigen remains undetermined. Possible read error: a much larger clone is one base away. Overall study outcomes, separate from this receptor: Tumor tissue showed significantly higher TCR diversity (inverse Simpson) than normal lung tissue, at 431.37 vs 166.20 (P = 0.0075, Mann-Whitney U test). With only approximately 16 patients in the cohort, the authors noted that larger samples and more detailed clinical data are needed. The methods do not name the sequencing platform or mention unique molecular identifiers. The top 100 clones accounted for a significantly larger cumulative portion of the repertoire in normal lung than in tumor tissue. Significantly higher TCR diversity was found in younger patients, and higher tumor TCR diversity was associated with shorter overall and disease-free survival. Peripheral blood was not sequenced, so blood TCRbeta repertoires were not examined in the lung cancer patients of the study.

Receptor libraries were prepared by multiplex PCR. The instrument was an Illumina HiSeq 2500. TCRbeta libraries were built by three rounds of nested PCR using primers (Table S4), following protocols modified from ARM-PCR. PCR products of 200-500 bp were gel-excised and purified with the QIAquick gel extraction kit before sequencing. Per the original workflow: Reads were cleaned with Trimmomatic, merged with FLASH into complete CDR3 sequences, and assigned to V(D)J germline segments with MiTCR. Clonal diversity was calculated as the inverse Simpson's index using VDJtools. Productive reads were defined as in-frame sequences without a premature stop codon. The raw public data were reprocessed by TCRdb itself: fastp quality trimming at Q25, MiXCR clonotype calling, in-frame beta chains only. Identical CDR3 proteins give one entry, which carries the most common genes and DNA. The V and J calls follow TCRdb's processing rather than the paper's. The sample table shows 40,000 to 45,000 distinct CDR3 sequences, and around 62% are seen once. Clones ranked in the top ten supply about 20% of the sample.

The receptor comes from a woman aged 40 to 50 with non-small cell lung cancer. What was sequenced was distant non-tumor lung tissue. The rearrangement joined TRBV6-5 to TRBJ2-2; TRBD2 is perhaps the D gene, given 5 matching bases. The CDR3 protein sequence reads: CASSYGTGSNTGELFF. In nucleotides, the sequence is TGTGCCAGCAGTTACGGAACGGGGTCGAACACCGGGGAGCTGTTTTTT.